The 17 T cell receptor beta chains reported below all come from one sample, sequenced in a study of cytomegalovirus exposure and HLA in healthy donors. Researchers ran the PCR with 60 Vbeta and 13 Jbeta primers. TCRdb keeps only in-frame clones here, not all; method: immunoSEQ multiplex PCR. The sample lists approximately 54,000 clones; more than 70% were seen once. The material sequenced was PBMCs. The receptors here all came from a woman aged 18-35 years in good health and CMV-seronegative.

This sequence joins TRBV30 and TRBJ1-4; TRBD1 might be the D (5 bases). This CDR3 is 16 amino acids long. The V end lost 2 bases, the J end lost 3 bases, and 16 bases lay between the germline ends. Germline V gene data show CDR1 as GTSNPN and CDR2 as SVGIG (reference sequence). The CDR3 DNA sequence: TGTGCCTGGAGTTCGAAGATCAGGGCGCCTAATGAAAAACTGTTTTTT. Its translation: CAWSSKIRAPNEKLFF.

V gene TRBV6-1 combines with J gene TRBJ1-2; possibly TRBD1 for D (6 bases). Trimming removed 4 bases from V and 4 bases from J, with 16 bases in between. CDR1 is MNHNS, CDR2 SASEGT, per germline. This CDR3 contains 15 residues. CDR3 DNA: TGTGCCAGCAGTGCCCACCCCAGGGGAAGCTATGGCTACACCTTC. This sequence encodes CASSAHPRGSYGYTF.

V and J are TRBV7-3 and TRBJ1-2; D not resolved. The CDR3 sequence is 15 residues long. Germline V gives CDR1 SGHTA, CDR2 FQGTGA. Trimming removed 3 bases at V and 2 bases at J, with 13 bases between. The CDR3 DNA is TGTGCCAGCAGCTTGCGGGGAGGCGGGAACTATGGCTACACCTTC. Protein product: CASSLRGGGNYGYTF.

This chain joins TRBV1 and TRBJ2-4; TRBD2, the table's D call, lacks a check against the DNA. TRBV1 is described as a pseudogene. This CDR3 is built from 18 residues. CDR3 loop: CTSSQDPVLILAKNSQYF. The CDR3 bases are TGCACCAGCAGTCAAGACCCTGTATTGATCCTAGCCAAAAACAGTCAGTACTTC.

The chain joins TRBV9 to TRBJ1-1; TRBD1 aligns across 7 bases. With V trimmed by 0 bases and J by 3 bases, 8 bases remained unmatched. CDR3 length equals 16 residues. Germline V lookup: CDR1 SGDLS, CDR2 YYNGEE. The CDR3 loop reads CASSVGEGGWDTEAFF. The CDR3 DNA follows: TGTGCCAGCAGCGTAGGGGAAGGGGGCTGGGACACTGAAGCTTTCTTT.

The chain combines TRBV18 with TRBJ1-1; tentative D call: TRBD1 (6 bases). Germline CDR1 KGHSH, CDR2 LQKENI. V was trimmed by 0 bases and J by 0 bases, leaving 14 bases between them. The CDR3 runs 17 residues. The CDR3 reads CASSPPGGGLMNTEAFF. The DNA of the CDR3 is TGTGCCAGCTCACCACCGGGGGGGGGCCTCATGAACACTGAAGCTTTCTTT.

The rearrangement joins TRBV2 to TRBJ2-1; D is unclear. V lost 6 bases and J 4 bases, leaving 4 bases between the germline ends. The length of the CDR3 is 11 residues. Germline V gene data show CDR1 as SNHLY and CDR2 as FYNNEI. The CDR3: CASSYYNEQFF. The CDR3 DNA is TGTGCCAGCAGCTATTACAATGAGCAGTTCTTC.

The chain carries TRBV19 and TRBJ1-1; 7 bases align to TRBD1. Germline CDR1 and CDR2: LNHDA and SQIVND (reference sequence). The CDR3 is made up of 17 amino acids. With 3 bases clipped from V and 3 bases from J, the junction kept 13 bases outside the gene matches. The CDR3 DNA reads as TGTGCCAGTAGTATCGAAGTCGGAACAGGGGAGGACACTGAAGCTTTCTTT. Its translation: CASSIEVGTGEDTEAFF.

The CDR3: CASSQDGAGNYGYTF. The CDR3 DNA reads as TGCGCCAGCAGCCAAGATGGTGCAGGGAACTATGGCTACACCTTC. The chain links TRBV4-1 to TRBJ1-2; D is possibly TRBD1 (5 bases). CDR1 and CDR2 (germline): MGHRA, YSYEKL. This CDR3 has 15 residues. Trimming took 0 bases from V and 2 from J, leaving 10 bases between them.

The chain links TRBV7-3 to TRBJ1-1; the D gene is possibly TRBD1 (6 bases). This CDR3 comprises 13 residues. The V gene's germline CDR1 is SGHTA and CDR2 FQGTGA. V was cut by 7 bases and J by 4 bases, with 13 bases left in between. CDR3 protein: CASKGGLGTEAFF. For the CDR3, the DNA is TGTGCCAGCAAGGGGGGGCTGGGCACTGAAGCTTTCTTT.

The rearrangement uses TRBV27 and TRBJ2-5, with 12 bases that match TRBD2. The J call is uncertain, as TRBJ2-7 better fits the DNA end. In germline, CDR1 is MNHEY, CDR2 SMNVEV (reference sequence). This CDR3 comprises 17 residues. The CDR3 sequence: CASSSRLAGVLSYEQYF. Here the CDR3 DNA reads TGTGCCAGCAGTTCTAGACTAGCGGGAGTCCTCTCCTACGAGCAGTACTTC.

This clone was counted only a few times. V is TRBV28 and J is TRBJ1-1; D unresolved. Looked up from germline, CDR1 is MDHEN and CDR2 is SYDVKM. Between the trimmed V and J ends, which lost 6 bases and 5 bases, there was a span of 25 bases. This CDR3 contains 17 residues. The CDR3 region has the DNA TGTGCCAGCAGCCTCCCCCCTCTGGCAGGAAGCAGGACTGAAGCTTTCTTT. It encodes CASSLPPLAGSRTEAFF.

The genes are TRBV25-1 and TRBJ2-3; 12 bases fit TRBD2. The CDR3 loop spans 16 amino acids. V lost 5 bases and J lost 0; bases outside the gene matches: 3. Germline V gene data show CDR1 as MGHDK and CDR2 as SYGVNS. The CDR3 DNA sequence: TGTGCCAGCAGTTCCGGGACTAGCGGGAGCACAGATACGCAGTATTTT. As protein: CASSSGTSGSTDTQYF. Looking up the rest from reference TRBV25-1 and TRBJ2-3 gives the full variable domain: EADIYQTPRYLVIGTGKKITLECSQTMGHDKMYWYQQDPGMELHLIHYSYGVNSTEKGDLSSESTVSRIRTEHFPLTLESARPSHTSQYLCASSSGTSGSTDTQYFGPGTRLTVL.

V gene TRBV29-1 combines with J gene TRBJ2-3; 14 nucleotides match TRBD2. Unmatched junction bases numbered 19, after V lost 0 bases and J lost 2 bases. The germline V gene encodes CDR1 SQVTM and CDR2 ANQGSEA. The CDR3 is made up of 22 amino acids. CDR3 sequence reads: CSVEDLRFSGLAGGPPTDTQYF. Here the CDR3 DNA reads TGCAGCGTTGAAGACCTGAGGTTCTCCGGACTAGCGGGAGGCCCCCCCACAGATACGCAGTATTTT.

The chain recombines TRBV25-1 with TRBJ2-1; 10 bases fit TRBD2. The CDR3 spans 15 residues. Germline lookup yields CDR1 MGHDK and CDR2 SYGVNS. Trimming removed 4 bases from V and 9 bases from J; junction bases left unmatched: 9. The CDR3 reads CASSGETSGLAEQFF. In DNA, the CDR3 is TGTGCCAGCAGTGGTGAGACTAGCGGGTTGGCTGAGCAGTTCTTC.

V and J are TRBV16 and TRBJ1-3; D remains ambiguous. Trimming cost V 0 bases and J 3 bases, with 6 bases left between them. Per the germline V gene, CDR1 is KGHSY and CDR2 is FQNENV. This CDR3 region has 14 residues. The DNA of the CDR3 is TGTGCCAGCAGCCAATCTACCGGTGGAAACACCATATATTTT. It translates to CASSQSTGGNTIYF.

V gene TRBV7-2 combines with J gene TRBJ2-2, with 8 bases aligning to TRBD1. The CDR3 extends over 16 amino acids. Trimming cost V 5 bases and J 4 bases; bases outside gene matches: 9. CDR1 is SGHTA, CDR2 FQGNSA, per germline. CDR3 DNA: TGTGCCAGCAGCAAGAGACAGGGGAGTGTCACCGGGGAGCTGTTTTTT. Translating gives CASSKRQGSVTGELFF. Drawing the rest from reference TRBV7-2 and TRBJ2-2, the complete variable domain is GAGVSQSPSNKVTEKGKDVELRCDPISGHTALYWYRQSLGQGLEFLIYFQGNSAPDKSGLPSDRFSAERTGGSVSTLTIQRTQQEDSAVYLCASSKRQGSVTGELFFGEGSRLTVL.